This entry concerns a single T cell receptor (beta chain). The sample comes from a study of T cell changes during pregnancy in multiple sclerosis. Libraries were prepared by immunoSEQ multiplex PCR; TCRdb keeps only in-frame clonotypes and omits some of them. The sample consists of 35,000 to 50,000 clones, roughly nine tenths of them appearing once. Between the trimmed V and J ends, which lost 2 bases and 3 bases, there was a span of 14 bases. Germline CDR1 and CDR2: MNHEY and SVGAGI. CDR3 length: 15 residues. The sample was CD4+ T cells from peripheral blood mononuclear cells, taken in the second trimester of pregnancy. This TCR was sampled from a female donor with multiple sclerosis, enrolled in a pregnancy study. This rearrangement joins TRBV6-5 to TRBJ2-7; the D gene is possibly TRBD2 (5 bases). The CDR3 bases are TGTGCCAGCAGTTACCCCGCTGGGAGCGGCTACGAGCAGTACTTC. Residues: CASSYPAGSGYEQYF.